The T cell receptor beta chain described here comes from a study of cytomegalovirus exposure and HLA in healthy donors. General observations from the study: V- and J-gene trimming in TCR beta was tied to a missense DCLRE1C variant by an analysis performed later.

In the case of this clone: Its specificity is unknown.

PCR amplification relied on 60 Vbeta primers (plus 13 Jbeta primers). This table comes from immunoSEQ multiplex PCR, and its TCRdb copy is limited to in-frame clones, with some not included. The table lists approximately 120,000 clones, roughly four fifths of them singletons, with 1.5% to 2.5% in the top ten. The sample consisted of PBMCs. This TCR derives from a man aged 50 or older in good health and CMV-seronegative.

The CDR3 DNA sequence: TGCAGCGTTGCTAGCCCGGGGGGGACAGATACGCAGTATTTT. Its translation is CSVASPGGTDTQYF. The V call is TRBV29-1, the J call TRBJ2-3, with TRBD2 identical over 8 bases. The CDR3 runs 14 residues. CDR1 and CDR2 from the germline V gene are SQVTM and ANQGSEA. Losses at the gene ends were 4 bases for V and 3 bases for J; bases not matched to a gene: 6.